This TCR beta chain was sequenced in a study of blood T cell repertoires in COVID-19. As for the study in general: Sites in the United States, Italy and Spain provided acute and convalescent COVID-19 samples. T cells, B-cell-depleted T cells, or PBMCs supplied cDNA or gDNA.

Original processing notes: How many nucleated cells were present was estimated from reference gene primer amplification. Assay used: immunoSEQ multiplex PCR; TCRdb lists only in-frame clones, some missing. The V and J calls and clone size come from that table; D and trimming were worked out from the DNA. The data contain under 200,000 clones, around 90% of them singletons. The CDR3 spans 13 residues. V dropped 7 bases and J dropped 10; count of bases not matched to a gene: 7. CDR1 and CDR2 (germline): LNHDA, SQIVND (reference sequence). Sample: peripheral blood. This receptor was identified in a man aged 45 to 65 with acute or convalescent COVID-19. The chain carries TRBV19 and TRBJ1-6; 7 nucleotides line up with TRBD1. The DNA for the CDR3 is TGTGCCAGTACTAACAGGGGTGAATCACCCCTCCACTTT. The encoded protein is CASTNRGESPLHF.